This entry features one TCR beta chain sequence. What it binds is not known. Sequence at one end of the junction differs from germline and may be a read error. The sample comes from a study of response to subunit inactivated influenza vaccine. Findings and caveats of the study: Each seasonal influenza vaccination recruits few new T cells, the authors suggested.

TCRdb reprocessed the RT-PCR reads with MiXCR, giving one entry per CDR3 protein. Of some 640,000 distinct CDR3 sequences listed, approximately 15% are singletons. Germline-derived CDR1 and CDR2 are SGDLS and YYNGEE. This CDR3 region has 11 residues. This TCR was recovered from a man between 50 and 59 years old who received an inactivated influenza vaccine. The sequences come from PBMCs from blood, collected 14 days before vaccination. The genes are TRBV9 and TRBJ2-3; D is uncertain. CDR3 DNA: TGTGCCAGCGGCGTGGGAGATACGCAGTATTTT. As protein: CASGVGDTQYF.